Sequencing of this T cell receptor (beta chain) was carried out in a study of control samples from healthy donors and cancer patients. Trimming shortened V by 1 base and J by 13 bases, and 14 bases separated the two germline ends. The CDR3 extends over 13 amino acids. Germline assignment: CDR1 SGHAT and CDR2 FQNNGV. Clones were read by immunoSEQ multiplex PCR, and TCRdb kept only the in-frame ones, dropping some. There are 100,000 to 150,000 clones in the sample; approximately 90% occur only once, and more than 6.5% lies in the top ten. Sequenced input: blood. The sequence came from a man younger than 35 in good health. V usage is TRBV11-2 and J usage is TRBJ1-5, with unresolved D. This CDR3 reads CASSLGAGSGQHF. Written as DNA, the CDR3 is TGTGCCAGCAGCTTAGGCGCGGGCTCGGGGCAGCATTTT.